This T cell receptor beta chain was recorded in a study of blood T cell repertoires in COVID-19. This CDR3 is built from 15 residues. Germline values: CDR1 SGHTA, CDR2 FQGNSA. V lost 6 bases and J lost 2; bases outside the gene matches: 6. The assay was immunoSEQ multiplex PCR, and TCRdb's table has in-frame clones only and misses some. In the table there are about 440,000 clones, 70% to 90% of which are singletons. The TCR comes from a woman aged 18-29 years with acute COVID-19. The material sequenced was PBMCs or T cells enriched from blood (not recorded which). The J gene is TRBJ2-7, the V gene TRBV7-2; 11 positions match TRBD2. The DNA for the CDR3 is TGTGCCAGCAGTCAAACGGGACTAGCGGCCTACGAGCAGTACTTC. This gives the protein CASSQTGLAAYEQYF. The full variable domain, its missing parts supplied by reference TRBV7-2 and TRBJ2-7, is GAGVSQSPSNKVTEKGKDVELRCDPISGHTALYWYRQSLGQGLEFLIYFQGNSAPDKSGLPSDRFSAERTGGSVSTLTIQRTQQEDSAVYLCASSQTGLAAYEQYFGPGTRLTVT.